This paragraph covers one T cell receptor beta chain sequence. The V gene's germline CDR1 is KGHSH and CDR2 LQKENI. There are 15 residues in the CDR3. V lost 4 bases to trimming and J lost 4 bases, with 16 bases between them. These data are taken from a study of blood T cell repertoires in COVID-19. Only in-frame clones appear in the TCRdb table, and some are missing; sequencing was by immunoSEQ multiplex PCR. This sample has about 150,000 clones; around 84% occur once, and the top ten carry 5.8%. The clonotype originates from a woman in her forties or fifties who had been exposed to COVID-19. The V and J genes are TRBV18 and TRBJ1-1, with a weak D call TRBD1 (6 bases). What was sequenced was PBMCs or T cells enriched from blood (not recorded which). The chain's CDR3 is CASSRFTGSGTEAFF. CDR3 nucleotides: TGTGCCAGCTCACGGTTTACAGGGTCGGGCACTGAAGCTTTCTTT.